Shown below are 27 T cell receptor beta chains from a single sample sequenced in a study of early T cells in non-severe SARS-CoV-2 infection. TCRdb ran MiXCR on the 5' RACE reads and lists one entry per CDR3 protein. The repertoire holds about 38,000 distinct CDR3 sequences, with under 5% as singletons. What was sequenced was whole blood. The receptors were sampled from an adult who was a healthcare worker with PCR-confirmed SARS-CoV-2 infection or an uninfected control (not recorded which).

This clonotype appeared many times. This sequence joins TRBV14 and TRBJ2-1; possible D gene TRBD1, 6 bases. CDR1 SGHDN and CDR2 FVKESK come from the germline V gene. The length of the CDR3 is 12 residues. The germline V and J ends were trimmed by 2 bases and 10 bases, with 9 bases remaining between them. DNA for the CDR3: TGTGCCAGCAGCCAACAGGGGACCGAGCAGTTCTTC. This gives the protein CASSQQGTEQFF.

This clonotype was seen many times. The CDR3 region has the DNA TGTGCCAGCAGCCTGAGGCAGGGGAACACCGGGGAGCTGTTTTTT. Translation gives CASSLRQGNTGELFF. This rearrangement joins TRBV12-3 or TRBV12-4 to TRBJ2-2; maybe TRBD1 (5 bases). V was shortened by 6 bases and J by 1 base, with 12 bases between the two germline ends. The CDR3 has 15 residues.

This clonotype showed up many times. This chain connects TRBV6-1 to TRBJ2-7, with D perhaps TRBD1 (6 bases). V was trimmed by 4 bases and J by 3 bases, leaving 10 bases between them. In germline, CDR1 is MNHNS, CDR2 SASEGT. CDR3 length: 13 residues. The CDR3 is CASSVQGFYEQYF. DNA for the CDR3: TGTGCCAGCAGTGTACAGGGCTTCTACGAGCAGTACTTC.

This clonotype showed up many times. V and J are TRBV14 and TRBJ1-4; maybe TRBD1 (5 bases). Looked up from germline, CDR1 is SGHDN and CDR2 is FVKESK. Trimming removed 5 bases at V and 7 bases at J, with 17 bases between. The CDR3 sequence is 15 residues long. DNA of the CDR3: TGTGCCAGCAGCTCTCAGGGTGGACGGGGTGAAAAACTGTTTTTT. It specifies CASSSQGGRGEKLFF. The entire variable domain, with the rest obtained from reference TRBV14 and TRBJ1-4, is as follows: EAGVTQFPSHSVIEKGQTVTLRCDPISGHDNLYWYRRVMGKEIKFLLHFVKESKQDESGMPNNRFLAERTGGTYSTLKVQPAELEDSGVYFCASSSQGGRGEKLFFGSGTQLSVL.

The chain links TRBV9 to TRBJ2-5; D is uncertain. Germline V gene lookup returns CDR1 SGDLS and CDR2 YYNGEE. The CDR3 totals 15 residues. V lost 3 bases, J lost 4 bases, and 16 bases lay in between. CDR3 nucleotides: TGTGCCAGCAGCGGGAAATTAAGTGGCGGAGAGACCCAGTACTTC. Residues: CASSGKLSGGETQYF.

The chain employs TRBV20-1 and TRBJ2-3; D unclear. CDR1 is DFQATT and CDR2 is SNEGSKA in the germline V gene (reference sequence). Trimming pared 3 bases from V and 5 bases from J, leaving 9 bases between. This CDR3 spans 12 amino acids. In DNA, the CDR3 is TGCAGTGCTAGCCCGAAACGAGATACGCAGTATTTT. Translated: CSASPKRDTQYF.

This clonotype is medium-sized. This sequence joins TRBV20-1 and TRBJ2-1; 16 positions agree with TRBD2. Unmatched junction bases numbered 6, after V lost 8 bases and J lost 5 bases. Germline CDR1 is DFQATT and CDR2 is SNEGSKA (reference sequence). CDR3 size: 15 residues. CDR3 DNA: TGCAGTTTCCCCGGGACTAGCGGGGGGGACAATGAGCAGTTCTTC. This sequence encodes CSFPGTSGGDNEQFF.

Of note for this clonotype: A much larger clone lies a single base off, so this may be a read error. The chain recombines TRBV6-1 with TRBJ2-7; 7 nucleotides line up with TRBD1. CDR3 length equals 14 residues. Germline trimming cut 7 bases from V and 0 bases from J; bases unmatched to any gene: 6. Germline V gene sequence: CDR1 MNHNS, CDR2 SASEGT. This CDR3 is CASNPDRLSYEQYF. The CDR3 nucleotides read TGTGCCAGCAACCCGGACAGGCTCTCCTACGAGCAGTACTTC.

The gene calls are TRBV20-1 and TRBJ2-1; D is unclear. The CDR3 is 10 amino acids. The V gene lost 5 bases and the J gene lost 8 bases, with 7 bases spanning the gap. In germline, CDR1 is DFQATT, CDR2 SNEGSKA (reference sequence). CDR3 bases: TGCAGTGCTGGTAGCTATGAGCAGTTCTTC. Translating gives CSAGSYEQFF.

This clonotype came up a few times. The V and J genes are TRBV3-1 and TRBJ2-5, with D perhaps matching TRBD1 (6 bases). There are 14 residues in the CDR3. Germline assignment: CDR1 LGHDT and CDR2 YNNKEL (reference sequence). The germline V and J ends were trimmed by 6 bases and 5 bases, with 16 bases remaining between them. The CDR3 sequence is CASREVGATETQYF. The CDR3 DNA is TGTGCCAGCAGGGAAGTGGGGGCGACGGAGACCCAGTACTTC.

The CDR3 DNA sequence: TGTGCCTGGACCTTCGAACCTGGGACCGGGGAGCTGTTTTTT. Translating it yields CAWTFEPGTGELFF. V is TRBV30 and J is TRBJ2-2; no reliable D call. Trimming stripped 4 bases from V and 5 bases from J, with 14 bases between. The CDR3 has 14 residues. Germline-derived CDR1 and CDR2 are GTSNPN and SVGIG (reference sequence).

This clonotype was seen only a few times. This chain connects TRBV5-1 to TRBJ2-5; 7 positions match TRBD1. CDR3 length: 13 amino acids. Germline trimming cut 4 bases from V and 6 bases from J; bases unmatched to any gene: 6. The germline V gene encodes CDR1 SGHRS and CDR2 YFSETQ. The CDR3 DNA sequence: TGCGCCAGCAGCATAGACAGGGATCAGACCCAGTACTTC. Residues: CASSIDRDQTQYF.

This clonotype was detected ten times or more. The rearrangement links TRBV6-2 or TRBV6-3 to TRBJ2-7, with D perhaps TRBD1 (6 bases). This CDR3 is 13 amino acids long. Germline lookup yields CDR1 MNHEY and CDR2 SVGEGT. The germline V and J ends were trimmed by 2 bases and 6 bases, with 11 bases remaining between them. The CDR3 protein is CASSYGRGVEQYF. The CDR3 coding sequence is TGTGCCAGCAGTTACGGCAGGGGAGTCGAGCAGTACTTC.

This clonotype was detected many times. This chain joins TRBV2 and TRBJ1-5, with a possible D match to TRBD1 (6 bases). Per germline, CDR1 SNHLY and CDR2 FYNNEI. Between the trimmed V and J ends, which lost 7 bases and 1 base, there was a span of 8 bases. This CDR3 is built from 13 residues. Here the CDR3 DNA reads TGTGCCAGCAACAGGGACAGCAATCAGCCCCAGCATTTT. Its protein is CASNRDSNQPQHF.

This clonotype was observed a few times. The chain carries TRBV12-3 or TRBV12-4 and TRBJ1-1; D unresolved. The CDR3 is made up of 13 amino acids. Trimming shortened V by 1 base and J by 11 bases, and 14 bases separated the two germline ends. For the CDR3, the DNA is TGTGCCAGCAGTTTAGGACAACTCAGTAGGGCTTTCTTT. The encoded protein is CASSLGQLSRAFF.

This clonotype was observed at least ten times. This chain links TRBV9 with TRBJ1-1; D is ambiguous. V lost 4 bases and J 7 bases, leaving 17 bases between the germline ends. The CDR3 sequence is 14 residues long. Germline V gene data show CDR1 as SGDLS and CDR2 as YYNGEE. The chain's CDR3 is CASSPQLAVGEAFF. In nucleotides, the CDR3 is TGTGCCAGCAGCCCACAGCTGGCGGTCGGTGAAGCTTTCTTT. Combining the CDR3 with reference TRBV9 and TRBJ1-1 gives the whole variable domain DSGVTQTPKHLITATGQRVTLRCSPRSGDLSVYWYQQSLDQGLQFLIQYYNGEERAKGNILERFSAQQFPDLHSELNLSSLELGDSALYFCASSPQLAVGEAFFGQGTRLTVV.

This clonotype was seen ten or more times. The chain is built from TRBV29-1 and TRBJ2-7; D is ambiguous. This CDR3 is 11 amino acids long. With 4 bases removed from V and 2 bases from J, the gap between germline ends came to 6 bases. Germline V gene sequence: CDR1 SQVTM, CDR2 ANQGSEA. CDR3 amino acids: CSVGDTYEQYF. The CDR3 coding sequence is TGCAGCGTTGGAGATACCTACGAGCAGTACTTC.

The gene calls are TRBV9 and TRBJ1-4, with D hard to call. Deletions cut 4 bases from V and 6 bases from J, with 7 bases between. The germline V gene has CDR1 SGDLS and CDR2 YYNGEE. This CDR3 region has 12 residues. CDR3 sequence reads: CASSPTDEKLFF. The CDR3 bases are TGTGCCAGCAGCCCGACGGATGAAAAACTGTTTTTT.

This clonotype turned up a few times. This chain links TRBV5-5 with TRBJ2-7; D tentatively fits TRBD1 or TRBD2 (5 bases each). V was trimmed by 1 base and J by 7 bases, leaving 18 bases between them. Germline V gene data show CDR1 as SGHKS and CDR2 as YYEKEE (reference sequence). The CDR3 spans 15 residues. DNA of the CDR3: TGTGCCAGCAGCTTGCGAGGGACCGCCGCCCCGGAGCAGTACTTC. Translating it yields CASSLRGTAAPEQYF. The full variable domain, its missing parts supplied by reference TRBV5-5 and TRBJ2-7, is DAGVTQSPTHLIKTRGQQVTLRCSPISGHKSVSWYQQVLGQGPQFIFQYYEKEERGRGNFPDRFSARQFPNYSSELNVNALLLGDSALYLCASSLRGTAAPEQYFGPGTRLTVT.

This clonotype was picked up a small number of times. The chain carries TRBV7-8 and TRBJ2-2; tentatively, D is TRBD2 (6 bases). The germline gives CDR1 SGHVS, CDR2 FQNEAQ. This CDR3 is built from 13 residues. V shed 4 bases and J shed 7 bases, with 10 bases lying between them. CDR3 in DNA: TGTGCCAGCAGCTGGCGGGGCCACGGGGAGCTGTTTTTT. Amino acid sequence: CASSWRGHGELFF.

This clonotype turned up a few times. The chain uses TRBV20-1 and TRBJ2-1; unclear D gene. The CDR3 consists of 14 residues. V was clipped by 0 bases and J by 7 bases, with 13 bases between them. Germline-derived CDR1 and CDR2 are DFQATT and SNEGSKA (reference sequence). CDR3 sequence reads: CSARDNYQLNEQFF. For the CDR3, the DNA is TGCAGTGCTAGAGATAACTACCAGCTGAATGAGCAGTTCTTC.

This clonotype was seen a handful of times. The chain joins TRBV27 to TRBJ2-2, with no clear D. Trimming pared 6 bases from V and 4 bases from J, leaving 6 bases between. CDR1 MNHEY and CDR2 SMNVEV come from the germline V gene (reference sequence). The CDR3 contains 12 residues. The CDR3 sequence: CASRGSTGELFF. CDR3 nucleotides: TGTGCCAGCAGGGGTTCCACCGGGGAGCTGTTTTTT.

This clonotype was observed at least ten times. The chain combines TRBV5-1 with TRBJ2-5, with 8 bases identical to TRBD1. The CDR3 extends over 17 amino acids. Germline loops: CDR1 SGHRS, CDR2 YFSETQ. Losses at the gene ends were 2 bases for V and 5 bases for J; bases not matched to a gene: 14. CDR3 in amino acids: CASSFTIGTGGRETQYF. For the CDR3, the DNA is TGCGCCAGCAGCTTTACCATAGGGACAGGAGGCCGGGAGACCCAGTACTTC.

This clonotype was picked up many times. The genes are TRBV18 and TRBJ1-5; unclear D gene. CDR1 is KGHSH and CDR2 is LQKENI in the germline V gene. This CDR3 is 13 amino acids long. The V end was cut by 5 bases, the J end by 6 bases, with 11 bases between. CDR3 DNA sequence: TGTGCCAGCTCAACGGAGGGTGGTCAGCCCCAGCATTTT. Amino acids: CASSTEGGQPQHF.

This clonotype was counted ten times or more. V usage is TRBV19 and J usage is TRBJ2-7; possibly TRBD2 for D (6 bases). From germline, CDR1 is LNHDA and CDR2 SQIVND (reference sequence). The V end lost 4 bases, the J end lost 0 bases, and 13 bases lay between the germline ends. The CDR3 totals 15 residues. The CDR3 loop is CASSTSPGDSYEQYF. CDR3 nucleotides: TGTGCCAGTAGTACCTCCCCGGGGGACTCCTACGAGCAGTACTTC.

This clonotype turned up a few times. The gene calls are TRBV12-3 or TRBV12-4 and TRBJ1-3; D is ambiguous. The CDR3 contains 15 residues. Trimming took 6 bases from V and 4 from J, leaving 16 bases between them. The CDR3 DNA sequence: TGTGCCAGCAGGTCCGAGGAGACTGACGGAAACACCATATATTTT. Amino acids: CASRSEETDGNTIYF.

This clonotype was recorded at least ten times. The gene calls are TRBV29-1 and TRBJ2-1; TRBD2 is a possible D gene (7 bases). The germline CDR1 and CDR2 sequences are SQVTM and ANQGSEA. This CDR3 comprises 15 residues. V dropped 4 bases and J dropped 0 bases, with 13 bases sitting between them. CDR3 nucleotides: TGCAGCGTTGCTGGCGGGGGCCTCTCCTACAATGAGCAGTTCTTC. Its translation: CSVAGGGLSYNEQFF.